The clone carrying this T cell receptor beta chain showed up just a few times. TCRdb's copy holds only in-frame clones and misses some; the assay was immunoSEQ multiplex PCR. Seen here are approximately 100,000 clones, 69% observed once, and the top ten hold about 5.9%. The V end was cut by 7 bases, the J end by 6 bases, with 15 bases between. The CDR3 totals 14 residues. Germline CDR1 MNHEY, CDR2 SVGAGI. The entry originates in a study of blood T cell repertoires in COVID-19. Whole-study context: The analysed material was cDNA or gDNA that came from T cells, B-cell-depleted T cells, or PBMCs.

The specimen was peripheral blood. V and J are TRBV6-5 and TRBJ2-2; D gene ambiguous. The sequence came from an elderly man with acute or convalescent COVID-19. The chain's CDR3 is CASTELSVPGELFF. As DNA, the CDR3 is TGTGCCAGCACGGAACTATCGGTCCCCGGGGAGCTGTTTTTT.